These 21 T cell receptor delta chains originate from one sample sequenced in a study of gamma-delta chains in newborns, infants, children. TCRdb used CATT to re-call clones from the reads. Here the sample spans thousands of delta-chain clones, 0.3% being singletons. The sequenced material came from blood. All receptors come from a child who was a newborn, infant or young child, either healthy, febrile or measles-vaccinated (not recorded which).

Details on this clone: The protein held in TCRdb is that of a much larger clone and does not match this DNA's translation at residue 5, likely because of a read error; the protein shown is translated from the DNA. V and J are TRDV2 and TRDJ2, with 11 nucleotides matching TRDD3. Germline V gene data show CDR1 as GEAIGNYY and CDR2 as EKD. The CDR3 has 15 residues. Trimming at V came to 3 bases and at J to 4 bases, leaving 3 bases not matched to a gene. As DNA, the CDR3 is TGTGCCTGTGACCAACTGGGGGATAGGACAGCACAACTCTTCTTT. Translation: CACDQLGDRTAQLFF.

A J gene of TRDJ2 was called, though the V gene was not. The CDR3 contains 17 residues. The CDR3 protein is CSEISWLSPALPAQLFF. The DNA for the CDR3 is TGTTCCGAAATCTCTTGGCTTTCTCCCGCTTTGCCAGCACAACTCTTCTTT.

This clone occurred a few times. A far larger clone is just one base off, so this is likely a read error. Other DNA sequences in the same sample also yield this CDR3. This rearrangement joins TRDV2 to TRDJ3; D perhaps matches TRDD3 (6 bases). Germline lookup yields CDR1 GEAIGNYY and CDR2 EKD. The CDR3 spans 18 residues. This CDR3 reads CACDTWGSSSWDTRQMFF. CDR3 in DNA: TGTGCCTGCGACACCTGGGGATCAAGCTCCTGGGACACCCGACAGATGTTTTTC.

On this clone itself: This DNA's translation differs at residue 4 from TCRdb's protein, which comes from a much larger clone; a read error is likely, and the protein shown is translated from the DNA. The CDR3 spells CACGSPAGGYVSWDTRQMFF. CDR3 DNA: TGTGCCTGTGGCTCTCCCGCTGGGGGATACGTCTCCTGGGACACCCGACAGATGTTTTTC. The chain employs TRDV2 and TRDJ3, with 12 bases fitting TRDD3. CDR3 length equals 20 residues. Germline values: CDR1 GEAIGNYY, CDR2 EKD. The junction had 10 bases not matched to a gene; V was cut back by 5 bases and J by 0 bases.

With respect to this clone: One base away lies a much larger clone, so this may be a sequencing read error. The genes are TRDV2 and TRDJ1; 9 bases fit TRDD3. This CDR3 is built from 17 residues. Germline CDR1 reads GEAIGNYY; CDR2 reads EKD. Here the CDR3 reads CACGTVRGYEYTDKLIF. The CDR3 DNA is TGTGCCTGTGGCACCGTTAGGGGATACGAGTACACCGATAAACTCATCTTT.

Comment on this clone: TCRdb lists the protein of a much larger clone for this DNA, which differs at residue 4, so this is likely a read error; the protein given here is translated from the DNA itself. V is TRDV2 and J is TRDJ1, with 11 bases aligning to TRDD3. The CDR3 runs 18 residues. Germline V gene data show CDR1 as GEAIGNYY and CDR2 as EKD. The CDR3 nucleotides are TGTGCCTGTGGCACCGTTGAACTGGGGGATATGAACACCGATAAACTCATCTTT. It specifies CACGTVELGDMNTDKLIF.

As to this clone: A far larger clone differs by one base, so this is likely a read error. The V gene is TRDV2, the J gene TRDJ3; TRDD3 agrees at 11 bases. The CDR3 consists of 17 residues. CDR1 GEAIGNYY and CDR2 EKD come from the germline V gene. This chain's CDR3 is CACDTWGIRWDTRRMFF. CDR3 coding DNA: TGTGCCTGTGACACCTGGGGGATACGCTGGGACACCCGACGGATGTTTTTC.

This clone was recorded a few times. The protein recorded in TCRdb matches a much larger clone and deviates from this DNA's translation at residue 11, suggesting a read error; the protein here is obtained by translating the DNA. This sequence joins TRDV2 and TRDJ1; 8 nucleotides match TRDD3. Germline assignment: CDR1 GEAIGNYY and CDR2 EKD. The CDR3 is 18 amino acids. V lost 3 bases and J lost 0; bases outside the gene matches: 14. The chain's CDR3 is CACDAMWKLGVYTDKLIF. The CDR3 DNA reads TGTGCCTGTGACGCCATGTGGAAACTGGGGGTTTACACCGATAAACTCATCTTT.

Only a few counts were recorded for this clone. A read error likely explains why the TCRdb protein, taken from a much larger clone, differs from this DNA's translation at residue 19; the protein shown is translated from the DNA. The CDR3 loop is CACDTVYWGIRPSWDTRQVFF. CDR3 DNA sequence: TGTGCCTGTGACACCGTCTACTGGGGGATACGCCCCTCCTGGGACACCCGACAGGTGTTTTTC. The chain couples TRDV2 to TRDJ3; 13 bases agree with TRDD3. Germline lookup yields CDR1 GEAIGNYY and CDR2 EKD. The CDR3 runs to 21 residues.

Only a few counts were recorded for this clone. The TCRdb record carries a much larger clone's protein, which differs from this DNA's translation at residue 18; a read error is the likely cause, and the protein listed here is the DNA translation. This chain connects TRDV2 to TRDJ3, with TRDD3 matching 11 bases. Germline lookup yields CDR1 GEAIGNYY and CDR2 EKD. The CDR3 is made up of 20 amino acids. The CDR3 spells CACDTLRTGGYPWDTRQTFF. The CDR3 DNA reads TGTGCCTGTGACACCTTGAGAACTGGGGGATATCCCTGGGACACCCGACAGACGTTTTTC.

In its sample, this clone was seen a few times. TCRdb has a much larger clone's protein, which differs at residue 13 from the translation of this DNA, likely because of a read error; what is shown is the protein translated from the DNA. CDR3 region: CACDSTGGLTAQPFF. The CDR3 DNA is TGTGCCTGTGACAGTACTGGGGGATTGACAGCACAACCCTTCTTT. The gene calls are TRDV2 and TRDJ2; 10 bases align to TRDD3. The CDR3 runs 15 residues. Per the germline V gene, CDR1 is GEAIGNYY and CDR2 is EKD.

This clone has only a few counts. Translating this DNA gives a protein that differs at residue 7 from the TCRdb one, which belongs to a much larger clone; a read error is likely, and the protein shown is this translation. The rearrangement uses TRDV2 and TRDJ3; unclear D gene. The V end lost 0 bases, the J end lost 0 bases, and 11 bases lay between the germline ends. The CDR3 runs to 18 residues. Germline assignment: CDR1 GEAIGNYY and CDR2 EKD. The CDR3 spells CACDTWRSSSWDTRQMFF. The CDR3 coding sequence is TGTGCCTGTGACACCTGGAGATCAAGCTCCTGGGACACCCGACAGATGTTTTTC.

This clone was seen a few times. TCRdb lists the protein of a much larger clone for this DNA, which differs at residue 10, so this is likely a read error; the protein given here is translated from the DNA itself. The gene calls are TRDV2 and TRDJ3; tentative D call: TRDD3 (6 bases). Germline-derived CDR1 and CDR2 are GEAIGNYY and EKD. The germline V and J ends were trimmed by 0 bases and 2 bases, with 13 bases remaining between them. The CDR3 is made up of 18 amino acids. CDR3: CACDTVGGSPWDTRQMFF. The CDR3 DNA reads TGTGCCTGTGACACCGTGGGGGGAAGCCCCTGGGACACCCGACAGATGTTTTTC.

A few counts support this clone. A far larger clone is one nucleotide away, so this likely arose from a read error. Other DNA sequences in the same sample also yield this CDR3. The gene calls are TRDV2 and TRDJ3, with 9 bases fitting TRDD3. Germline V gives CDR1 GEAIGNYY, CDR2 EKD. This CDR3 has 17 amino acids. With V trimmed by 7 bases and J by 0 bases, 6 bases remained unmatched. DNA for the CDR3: TGTGCCTGCGACTACTGGGGGAGCTCCTGGGACACCCGACAGATGTTTTTC. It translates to CACDYWGSSWDTRQMFF.

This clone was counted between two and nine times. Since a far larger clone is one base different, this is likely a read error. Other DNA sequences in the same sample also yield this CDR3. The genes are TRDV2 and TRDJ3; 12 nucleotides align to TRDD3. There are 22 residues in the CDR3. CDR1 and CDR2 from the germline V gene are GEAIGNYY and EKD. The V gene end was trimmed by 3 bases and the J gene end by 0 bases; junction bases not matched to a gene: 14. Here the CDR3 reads CACDAIVLGDTLSSWDTRQMFF. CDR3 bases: TGTGCCTGTGACGCTATTGTACTGGGGGATACTCTGAGCTCCTGGGACACCCGACAGATGTTTTTC.

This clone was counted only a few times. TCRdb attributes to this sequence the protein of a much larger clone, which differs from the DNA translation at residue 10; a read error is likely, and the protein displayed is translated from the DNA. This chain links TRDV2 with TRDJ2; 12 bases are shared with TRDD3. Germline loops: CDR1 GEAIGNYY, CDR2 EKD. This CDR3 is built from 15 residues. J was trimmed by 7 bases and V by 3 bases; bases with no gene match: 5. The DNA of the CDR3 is TGTGCCTGTGACGTACTGGGGGATACTCTAGCACAACTCTTCTTT. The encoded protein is CACDVLGDTLAQLFF.

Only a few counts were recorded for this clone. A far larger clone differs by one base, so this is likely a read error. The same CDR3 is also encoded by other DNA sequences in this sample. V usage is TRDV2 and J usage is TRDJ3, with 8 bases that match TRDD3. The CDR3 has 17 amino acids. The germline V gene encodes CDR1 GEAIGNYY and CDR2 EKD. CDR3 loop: CACDRLGDPWDTRQMFF. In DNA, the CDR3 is TGTGCCTGCGACAGGCTGGGGGACCCCTGGGACACCCGACAGATGTTTTTC.

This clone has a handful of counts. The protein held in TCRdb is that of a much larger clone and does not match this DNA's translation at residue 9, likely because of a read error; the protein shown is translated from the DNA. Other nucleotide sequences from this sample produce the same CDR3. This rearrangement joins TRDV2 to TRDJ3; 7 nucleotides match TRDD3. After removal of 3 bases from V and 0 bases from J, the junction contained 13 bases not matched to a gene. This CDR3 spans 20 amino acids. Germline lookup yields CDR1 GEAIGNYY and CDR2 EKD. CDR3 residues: CACDARWGTPGSWDTRQMFF. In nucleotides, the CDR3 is TGTGCCTGTGACGCACGATGGGGGACACCAGGCTCCTGGGACACCCGACAGATGTTTTTC.

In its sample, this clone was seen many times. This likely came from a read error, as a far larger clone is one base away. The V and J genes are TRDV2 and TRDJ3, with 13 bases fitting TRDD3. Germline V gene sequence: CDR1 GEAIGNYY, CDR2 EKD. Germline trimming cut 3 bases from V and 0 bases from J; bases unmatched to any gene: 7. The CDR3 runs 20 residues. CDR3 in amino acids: CACDRVLGDTGSWDTRQMFF. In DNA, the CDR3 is TGTGCCTGTGACCGAGTACTGGGGGATACGGGCTCCTGGGACACCCGACAGATGTTTTTC.

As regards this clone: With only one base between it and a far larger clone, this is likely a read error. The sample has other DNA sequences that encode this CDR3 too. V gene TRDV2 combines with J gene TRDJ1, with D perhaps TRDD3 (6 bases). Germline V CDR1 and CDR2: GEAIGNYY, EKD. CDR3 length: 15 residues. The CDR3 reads CACDTGIRYTDKLIF. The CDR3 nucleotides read TGTGCCTGCGACACGGGGATTCGGTACACCGATAAACTCATCTTT.

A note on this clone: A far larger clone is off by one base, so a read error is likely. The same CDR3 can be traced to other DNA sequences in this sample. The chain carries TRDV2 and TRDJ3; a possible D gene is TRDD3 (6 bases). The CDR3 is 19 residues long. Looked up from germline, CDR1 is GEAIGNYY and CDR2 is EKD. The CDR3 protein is CACDTAGGPSSWDTRQMFF. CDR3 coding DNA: TGTGCCTGTGACACCGCGGGGGGACCAAGCTCCTGGGACACCCGACAGATGTTCTTC.